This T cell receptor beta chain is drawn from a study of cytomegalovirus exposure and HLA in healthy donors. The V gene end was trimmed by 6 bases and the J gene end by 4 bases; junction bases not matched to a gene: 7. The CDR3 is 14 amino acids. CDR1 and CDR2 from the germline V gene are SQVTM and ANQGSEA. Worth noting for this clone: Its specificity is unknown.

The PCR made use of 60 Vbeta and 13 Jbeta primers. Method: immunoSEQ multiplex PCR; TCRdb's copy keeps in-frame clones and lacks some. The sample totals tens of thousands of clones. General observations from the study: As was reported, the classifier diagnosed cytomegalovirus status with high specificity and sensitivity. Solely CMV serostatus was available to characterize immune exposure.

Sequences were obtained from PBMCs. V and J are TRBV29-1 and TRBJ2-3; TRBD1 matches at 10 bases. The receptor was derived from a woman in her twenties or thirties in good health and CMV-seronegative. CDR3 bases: TGCAGCGTGGGGGGTGGACAGGGGGCAGATACGCAGTATTTT. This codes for CSVGGGQGADTQYF.